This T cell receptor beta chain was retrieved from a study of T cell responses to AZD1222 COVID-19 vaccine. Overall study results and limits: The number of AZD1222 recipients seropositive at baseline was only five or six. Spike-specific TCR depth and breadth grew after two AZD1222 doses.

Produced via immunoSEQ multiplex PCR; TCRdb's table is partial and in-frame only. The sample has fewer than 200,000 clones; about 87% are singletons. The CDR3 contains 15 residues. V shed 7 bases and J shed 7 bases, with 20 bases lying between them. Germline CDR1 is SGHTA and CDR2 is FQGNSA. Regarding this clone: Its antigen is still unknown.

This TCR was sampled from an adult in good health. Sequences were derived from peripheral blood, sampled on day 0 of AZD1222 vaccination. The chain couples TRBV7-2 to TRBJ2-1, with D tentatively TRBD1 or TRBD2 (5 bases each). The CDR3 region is CASNLEARGLNEQFF. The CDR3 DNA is TGTGCCAGCAACCTTGAAGCGAGGGGTTTAAATGAGCAGTTCTTC.